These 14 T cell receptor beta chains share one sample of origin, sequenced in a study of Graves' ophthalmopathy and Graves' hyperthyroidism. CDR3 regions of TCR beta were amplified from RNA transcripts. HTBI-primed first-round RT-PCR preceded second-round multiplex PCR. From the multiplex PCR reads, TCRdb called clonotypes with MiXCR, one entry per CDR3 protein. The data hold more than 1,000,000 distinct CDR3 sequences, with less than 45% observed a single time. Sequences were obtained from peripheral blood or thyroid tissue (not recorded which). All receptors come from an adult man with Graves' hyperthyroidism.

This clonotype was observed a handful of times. CDR3: CASSNRLAGTYEQYF. In nucleotides, the CDR3 is TGTGCCAGCAGTAACAGACTAGCGGGGACCTACGAGCAGTACTTC. The chain carries TRBV6-5 and TRBJ2-7, with TRBD2 matching 11 bases. This CDR3 comprises 15 residues. Trimming cost V 5 bases and J 2 bases; bases outside gene matches: 5. Germline CDR1 is MNHEY and CDR2 is SVGAGI.

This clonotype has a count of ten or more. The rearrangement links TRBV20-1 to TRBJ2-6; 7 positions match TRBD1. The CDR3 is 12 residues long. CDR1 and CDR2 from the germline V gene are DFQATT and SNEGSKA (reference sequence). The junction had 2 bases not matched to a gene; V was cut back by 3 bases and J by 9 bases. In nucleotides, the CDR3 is TGCAGTGCTAGGACAGGGATCAACGTCCTGACTTTC. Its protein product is CSARTGINVLTF.

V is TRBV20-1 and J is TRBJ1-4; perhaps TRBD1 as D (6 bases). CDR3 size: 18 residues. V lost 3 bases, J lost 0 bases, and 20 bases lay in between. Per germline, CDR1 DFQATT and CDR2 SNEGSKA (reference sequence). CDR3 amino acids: CSARGLEQGSATNEKLFF. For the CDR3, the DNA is TGCAGTGCTAGGGGACTAGAACAGGGATCAGCAACTAATGAAAAACTGTTTTTT.

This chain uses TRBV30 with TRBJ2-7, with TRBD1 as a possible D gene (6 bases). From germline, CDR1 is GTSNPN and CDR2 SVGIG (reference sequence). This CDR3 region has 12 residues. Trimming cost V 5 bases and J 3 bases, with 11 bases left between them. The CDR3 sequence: CAWGGQSYEQYF. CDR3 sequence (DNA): TGTGCCTGGGGAGGACAGAGCTACGAGCAGTACTTC. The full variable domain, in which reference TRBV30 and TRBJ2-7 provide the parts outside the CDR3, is SQTIHQWPATLVQPVGSPLSLECTVEGTSNPNLYWYRQAAGRGLQLLFYSVGIGQISSEVPQNLSASRPQDRQFILSSKKLLLSDSGFYLCAWGGQSYEQYFGPGTRLTVT.

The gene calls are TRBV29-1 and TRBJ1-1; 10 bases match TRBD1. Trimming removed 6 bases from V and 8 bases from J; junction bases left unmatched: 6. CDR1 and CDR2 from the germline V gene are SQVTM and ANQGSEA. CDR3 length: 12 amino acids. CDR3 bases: TGCAGCGTCCTCCGGGACAGGGGAGAAGCTTTCTTT. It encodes CSVLRDRGEAFF.

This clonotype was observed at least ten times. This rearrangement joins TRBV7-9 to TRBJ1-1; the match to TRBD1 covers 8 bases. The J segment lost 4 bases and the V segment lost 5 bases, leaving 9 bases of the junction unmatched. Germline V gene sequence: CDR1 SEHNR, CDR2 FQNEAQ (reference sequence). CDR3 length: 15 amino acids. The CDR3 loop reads CASSIPRGRGTEAFF. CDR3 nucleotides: TGTGCCAGCAGCATACCCAGGGGGCGCGGCACTGAAGCTTTCTTT. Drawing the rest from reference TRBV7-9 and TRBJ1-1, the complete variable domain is DTGVSQNPRHKITKRGQNVTFRCDPISEHNRLYWYRQTLGQGPEFLTYFQNEAQLEKSRLLSDRFSAERPKGSFSTLEIQRTEQGDSAMYLCASSIPRGRGTEAFFGQGTRLTVV.

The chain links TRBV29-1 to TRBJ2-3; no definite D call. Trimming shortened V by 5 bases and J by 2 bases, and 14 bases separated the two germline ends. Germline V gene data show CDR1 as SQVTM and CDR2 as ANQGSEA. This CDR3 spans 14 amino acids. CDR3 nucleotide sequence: TGCAGCGTTTTAAGGGTTCCTGACACAGATACGCAGTATTTT. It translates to CSVLRVPDTDTQYF.

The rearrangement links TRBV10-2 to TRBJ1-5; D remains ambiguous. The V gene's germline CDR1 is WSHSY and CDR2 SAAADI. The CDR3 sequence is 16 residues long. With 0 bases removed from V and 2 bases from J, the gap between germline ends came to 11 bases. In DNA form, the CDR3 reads TGCGCCAGCAGTGAGTCATACCGGTCCGGCAATCAGCCCCAGCATTTT. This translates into CASSESYRSGNQPQHF.

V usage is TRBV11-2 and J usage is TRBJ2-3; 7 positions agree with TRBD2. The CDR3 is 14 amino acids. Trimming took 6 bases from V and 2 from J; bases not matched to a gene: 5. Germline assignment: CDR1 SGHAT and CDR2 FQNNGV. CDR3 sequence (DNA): TGTGCCAGCAGGTCAGCGGGACCCACAGATACGCAGTATTTT. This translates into CASRSAGPTDTQYF.

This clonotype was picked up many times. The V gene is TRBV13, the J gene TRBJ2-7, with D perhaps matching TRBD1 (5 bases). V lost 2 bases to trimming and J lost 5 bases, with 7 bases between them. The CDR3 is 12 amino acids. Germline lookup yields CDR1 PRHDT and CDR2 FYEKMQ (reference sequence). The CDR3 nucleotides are TGTGCCAGCAGCTTATCAGGGCACGAGCAGTACTTC. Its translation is CASSLSGHEQYF.

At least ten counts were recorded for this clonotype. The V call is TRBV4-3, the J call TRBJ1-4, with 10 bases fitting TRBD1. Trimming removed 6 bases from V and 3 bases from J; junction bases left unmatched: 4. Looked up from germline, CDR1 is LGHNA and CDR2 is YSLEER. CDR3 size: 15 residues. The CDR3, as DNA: TGCGCCAGCAGTCGCGGACAGGGGGCTAATGAAAAACTGTTTTTT. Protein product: CASSRGQGANEKLFF.

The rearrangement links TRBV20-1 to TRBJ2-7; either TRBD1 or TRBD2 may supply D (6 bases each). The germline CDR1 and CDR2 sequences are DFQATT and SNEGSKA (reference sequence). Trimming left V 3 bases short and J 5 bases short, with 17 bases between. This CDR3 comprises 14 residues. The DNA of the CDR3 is TGCAGTGCTAGCGTCAGGGGCTCGGGGGACGAGCAGTACTTC. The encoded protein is CSASVRGSGDEQYF.

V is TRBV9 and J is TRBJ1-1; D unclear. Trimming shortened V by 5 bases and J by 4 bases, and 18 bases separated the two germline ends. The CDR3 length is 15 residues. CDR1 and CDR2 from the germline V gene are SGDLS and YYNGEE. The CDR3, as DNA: TGTGCCAGCAGTCCTCAGCCCCGAATGGGCACTGAAGCTTTCTTT. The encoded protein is CASSPQPRMGTEAFF.

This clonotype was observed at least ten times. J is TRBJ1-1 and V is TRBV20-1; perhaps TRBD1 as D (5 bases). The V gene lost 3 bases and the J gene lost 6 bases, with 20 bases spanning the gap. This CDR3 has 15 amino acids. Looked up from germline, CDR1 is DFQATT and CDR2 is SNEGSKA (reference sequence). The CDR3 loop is CSASIRGGVNPEAFF. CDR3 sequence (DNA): TGCAGTGCTAGTATACGGGGCGGAGTAAACCCTGAAGCTTTCTTT.